What follows is one T cell receptor beta chain and its context. The target of this receptor is not known. Per-nucleotide qualities are absent, and no much larger clonotype sits a single base away. Ficoll-Paque density gradient centrifugation was used to isolate PBMCs. This specimen belongs to a study of T-cell memory formation after mild COVID-19 (dated by TCRdb to 2020 to 2023). Some background on the complete study: TCR sequence clusters from the two donors were largely donor specific. In a couple of donors, T-cell clones that expanded and contracted after mild COVID-19 were followed by sequencing TCRalpha and TCRbeta repertoires longitudinally. Two young, previously healthy adult volunteers made up the cohort, one male and one female. The paper's findings and limits, for the study overall: Clones that contracted from day 15 to 85 showed balanced CD4/CD8 phenotypes, whereas a second wave of clones that expanded from day 15 to 37 leaned towards CD4+. Whether the second-wave clones peaking on day 37 were SARS-CoV-2 specific was not confirmed. Some responding clones were detected in pre-infection memory, which suggested that pre-existing cross-reactive memory T cells had joined the SARS-CoV-2 response. The study included only a couple of mild cases, and larger cohorts that include severe cases with pre-infection samples were judged to be necessary. Contracting CD4+ clones turned up mainly in the CM and EM memory subsets, whereas EMRA was where CD8+ clones were enriched.

The CDR3 runs 12 amino acids, cysteine and phenylalanine included. The retained sequence is limited to the CDR3, 36 bases, with the frame set at the first base. Per the germline V gene, SQVTM is the CDR1 and ANQGSEA is the CDR2. V lost 4 bases and J lost 1 base; the stretch between them is 7 bases long. Reads for this sample came from an Illumina NovaSeq 6000. TCRalpha and TCRbeta cDNA libraries were constructed by 5'RACE with constant-segment primers, with sample barcodes and unique molecular identifiers being introduced. Trizol reagent was used to extract RNA from every sample. The libraries were amplified in two PCR steps, and the second step added a second sample barcode and Illumina TruSeq adapters. Sequencing of libraries was performed on an Illumina NovaSeq with 2 x 150 bp paired-end reads. The source study handled its data this way. Reads were demultiplexed and collapsed into UMI-guided consensus sequences with migec v1.2.7. Using mixcr v2.1.11, UMI consensuses were aligned to TRA and TRB V and J templates and then assembled into clonotypes. Expanded or contracted clonotypes were those called significant by both edgeR and NoisET, with noise models trained on biological replicates. For edgeR calls, the cutoffs were a false discovery rate-adjusted p below 0.01 and a log2 fold-change threshold of 1. PCA with hierarchical clustering of max-normalized trajectories of the 1000 most abundant clonotypes was used as exploratory dynamics analysis. The CD4 or CD8 phenotype of responding clones was assigned using the separately sequenced CD4+ and CD8+ repertoires. The raw public data were reprocessed by TCRdb itself: fastp quality trimming at Q25, MiXCR clonotype calling, in-frame beta chains only. For every CDR3 protein sequence, its rows merge into one entry that carries the most common genes and DNA. Clone size and V and J calls follow TCRdb, not the original study. The sample includes 300,000 to 400,000 distinct CDR3 sequences, with more than 15% observed a single time. More than 20% of the sample goes to the ten largest clones.

The sequence is built from TRBV29-1 and TRBJ2-5, with an unclear D gene assignment. Material: PBMCs or a T cell subset sorted from them (not recorded which). The receptor comes from a man younger than 30 who had mild COVID-19 (a few samples of this study predate the infection). The sample titles of this study are shuffled in the database, so cell type and time point are left out; the donor was told from shared clones. The sequence in DNA is TGCAGCGTTGTATCAGTCCAAGAGACCCAGTACTTC. This encodes CSVVSVQETQYF.